A selection of T cell receptor beta chains follows, all from one sample in a study of cytomegalovirus exposure and HLA in healthy donors. Clones were read by immunoSEQ multiplex PCR, and TCRdb kept only the in-frame ones, dropping some. Altogether 150,000 to 200,000 clones are present, approximately 71% being singletons, with the ten largest covering around 8%. The sample comprised PBMCs. The receptors were sampled from a woman between 40 and 55 years old in good health and CMV-seropositive. Both conserved end residues are part of each CDR3. Fields, in order: clone size, V gene, D gene, J gene, CDR3 DNA, CDR3 protein. A D gene is named only where the DNA matches it firmly. A clone size is listed for some rows: how often the clone was seen (once, few, many), or a class if it is expanded.

>-|TRBV7-8|TRBD1|TRBJ2-1
TGTGCCAGCAGCACCAATAGGGACAGGCCCAATGAGCAGTTCTTC
CASSTNRDRPNEQFF
>-|TRBV7-6|-|TRBJ2-7
TGTGCCAGCAGCTTAGTTAAGGGGGATGGACCCTACGAGCAGTACTTC
CASSLVKGDGPYEQYF
>-|TRBV7-3|-|TRBJ2-5
TGTGCCAGCAGCTTATTGGGTCTAGAGGAGACCCAGTACTTC
CASSLLGLEETQYF
>-|TRBV7-8|-|TRBJ1-1
TGTGCCAGCGCTGGAGGGGCCTTTGAAGCTTTCTTT
CASAGGAFEAFF
>-|TRBV5-4|TRBD2|TRBJ2-7
TGTGCCAGCAGCTTGACCGGGGGGGTGGGGGCCTACGAGCAGTACTTC
CASSLTGGVGAYEQYF
>-|TRBV6-6|TRBD1|TRBJ1-2
TGTGCCAGCAGTTACGGGACAGGGGCTACTAATTTTGGCTACACCTTC
CASSYGTGATNFGYTF
>-|TRBV5-1|TRBD2|TRBJ2-7
TGCGCCAGCAGCTGGGGACTAGCCGGTAACCAAGATAACTACGAGCAGTACTTC
CASSWGLAGNQDNYEQYF
>few|TRBV6-6|-|TRBJ1-5
TGTGCCAGCAGTTACGAGAGGGATCAGCCCCAGCATTTT
CASSYERDQPQHF
>-|TRBV4-1|TRBD1|TRBJ2-1
TGCGCCAGCAGCCAAAAAAGGACAGGGATCCATGAGCAGTTCTTC
CASSQKRTGIHEQFF
>-|TRBV25-1|-|TRBJ2-7
TGTGCCAGTAGACAGGATTCCTACGAGCAGTACTTC
CASRQDSYEQYF
>-|TRBV16|-|TRBJ1-2
TGTGCCAGCAGCCAAGGAATTTCAGGGGATTACTATGGCTACACCTTC
CASSQGISGDYYGYTF